This is a list of T cell receptor beta chains from one sample in a study of tumor T cells in aggressive B-cell lymphoma. The repertoire was sequenced with immunoSEQ multiplex PCR; TCRdb's copy has only in-frame clones and lacks some. The sample yields 750 to 900 clones, over 60% seen once. Sequencing used tumor tissue. The receptors were gathered from an adult with diffuse large B cell lymphoma. CDR3s include the opening cysteine and the closing phenylalanine or tryptophan. D genes are given only for firm matches. Clone sizes are given selectively: once, few, many, or a class where the clone is expanded.

d_call	j_call	v_call	clone_size	cdr3_aa	cdr3_nt
-	TRBJ1-5	TRBV19	-	CASSTNRNQPQHF	TGTGCCAGTAGTACGAACAGAAATCAGCCCCAGCATTTT
TRBD2	TRBJ2-7	TRBV13	few	CASSGGTSGRSEQYF	TGTGCCAGCAGCGGGGGGACTAGCGGGAGGAGCGAGCAGTACTTC
-	TRBJ1-2	TRBV12-5	-	CASAATANYGYTF	TGTGCTAGTGCCGCGACAGCTAACTATGGCTACACCTTC
-	TRBJ2-3	TRBV10-3	once	CAISDGTDTQYF	TGTGCCATCAGTGACGGCACAGATACGCAGTATTTT
-	TRBJ2-2	TRBV28	-	CASSSTSTPGTGELFF	TGTGCCAGCAGTTCCACTAGCACCCCGGGGACCGGGGAGCTGTTTTTT
-	TRBJ2-5	TRBV19	-	CASSLRYQETQYF	TGTGCCAGTAGTCTCAGGTACCAAGAGACCCAGTACTTC
-	TRBJ1-1	TRBV27	few	CASRMAGNTEAFF	TGTGCCAGCCGAATGGCAGGGAACACTGAAGCTTTCTTT
TRBD1	TRBJ2-2	TRBV19	-	CASTPATGVWGELFF	TGTGCCAGTACCCCGGCGACAGGGGTTTGGGGGGAGCTGTTTTTT
TRBD2	TRBJ2-7	TRBV5-1	-	CASSSAGGGRVEQYF	TGCGCCAGCAGCTCAGCGGGAGGAGGACGGGTCGAGCAGTACTTC
-	TRBJ1-5	TRBV7-8	-	CASSLEGRLTGQPQHF	TGTGCCAGCAGCTTAGAAGGCAGGCTAACGGGACAGCCCCAGCATTTT
TRBD2	TRBJ2-7	TRBV28	-	CASSLKGWGGSPYEQYF	TGTGCCAGCAGTTTAAAGGGCTGGGGCGGGAGTCCATACGAGCAGTACTTC
-	TRBJ2-3	TRBV7-3	few	CASSLFIRRGRGDTQYF	TGTGCCAGCAGCTTATTTATCCGGAGGGGGCGCGGAGATACGCAGTATTTT
-	TRBJ2-6	TRBV21-1	-	CASSKWRMTGPLSRANVLTF	TGTGCCAGCAGCAAATGGAGGATGACAGGGCCACTCTCGAGGGCCAACGTCCTGACTTTC
TRBD2	TRBJ2-1	TRBV2	-	CASSWTSGSSYNEQFF	TGTGCCAGCAGCTGGACTAGCGGGAGTTCCTACAATGAGCAGTTCTTC
-	TRBJ2-3	TRBV27	few	CASSLWQGGDTQYF	TGTGCCAGCAGTTTATGGCAGGGAGGAGATACGCAGTATTTT
TRBD1	TRBJ1-2	TRBV7-9	-	CASSSGQGNTF	TGTGCCAGCAGCTCCGGACAGGGAAACACCTTC
-	TRBJ1-1	TRBV18	-	CASSPGGMNTEAFF	TGTGCCAGCTCACCAGGAGGGATGAACACTGAAGCTTTCTTT
-	TRBJ1-2	TRBV4-3	-	CASSQVAVNPADYGYTF	TGCGCCAGCAGCCAAGTGGCAGTAAATCCCGCCGACTATGGCTACACCTTC
-	TRBJ1-1	TRBV7-3	-	CASSLTSLGDTEAFF	TGTGCCAGCAGCTTAACGTCGCTAGGGGACACTGAAGCTTTCTTT
-	TRBJ2-1	TRBV30	few	CAWSFYEQFF	TGTGCCTGGAGTTTCTATGAGCAGTTCTTC
TRBD2	TRBJ2-7	TRBV4-1	hyperexpanded	CASSHTGTSSYYEQYF	TGCGCCAGCAGCCACACAGGGACTAGCTCCTACTACGAGCAGTACTTC
-	TRBJ2-3	TRBV29-1	few	CTAIGGTLVDTQYF	TGCACGGCCATCGGGGGAACCTTAGTGGATACGCAGTATTTT
-	TRBJ1-2	TRBV29-1	few	CSANPRETHHLYGYTF	TGCAGCGCAAACCCCCGCGAGACACATCACCTATATGGCTACACCTTC
TRBD1	TRBJ1-5	TRBV7-9	few	CASSPRQGSNQPQHF	TGTGCCAGCAGCCCCCGACAGGGTAGCAATCAGCCCCAGCATTTT
-	TRBJ1-1	TRBV6-5	-	CASSAQDRPGAEAFF	TGTGCCAGCAGTGCTCAGGACCGCCCCGGGGCTGAAGCTTTCTTT
-	TRBJ2-2	TRBV6-5	-	CASSSRPRYTGELFF	TGTGCCAGCAGTTCGCGCCCCAGGTACACCGGGGAGCTGTTTTTT
-	TRBJ2-2	TRBV9	few	CASSVDEVGAGNGELFF	TGTGCCAGCAGCGTAGATGAGGTGGGGGCAGGGAACGGGGAGCTGTTTTTT
-	TRBJ1-3	TRBV28	-	CASSFTTDSGNTIYF	TGTGCCAGCAGTTTCACAACAGACTCTGGAAACACCATATATTTT
-	TRBJ2-6	TRBV5-6	few	CASSLAGLSSGANVLTF	TGTGCCAGCAGCTTGGCAGGGTTGTCGTCTGGGGCCAACGTCCTGACTTTC
-	TRBJ2-3	TRBV2	-	CASSEWASYTDTQYF	TGTGCCAGCAGTGAATGGGCTAGCTATACAGATACGCAGTATTTT
TRBD1	TRBJ2-1	TRBV28	-	CASSLLLGQGSYNEQFF	TGTGCCAGCAGTTTACTCCTAGGACAGGGCTCCTACAATGAGCAGTTCTTC
-	TRBJ2-7	TRBV21-1	-	CASSKDLAYEQYF	TGTGCCAGCAGCAAAGATCTAGCCTACGAGCAGTACTTC
-	TRBJ1-1	TRBV6-1	-	CASTRQDLNTEAFF	TGTGCCAGCACCAGACAGGACCTGAACACTGAAGCTTTCTTT
TRBD1	TRBJ1-2	TRBV6-6	-	CASSYSGQVANYGYTF	TGTGCCAGCAGTTACTCCGGACAGGTAGCCAACTATGGCTACACCTTC
-	TRBJ2-7	TRBV7-6	-	CASSLNNYEQYF	TGTGCCAGCAGCTTAAACAACTACGAGCAGTACTTC
TRBD1	TRBJ2-5	TRBV4-1	-	CASSQDRGLQGEQETQYF	TGCGCCAGCAGCCAAGATCGGGGTCTTCAGGGGGAACAAGAGACCCAGTACTTC
-	TRBJ2-1	TRBV11-2	-	CASSFVSGINEQFF	TGTGCCAGCAGCTTTGTTAGCGGTATCAATGAGCAGTTCTTC
-	TRBJ2-5	TRBV27	few	CASSSTRGQETQYF	TGTGCCAGCAGCTCGACTAGGGGCCAAGAGACCCAGTACTTC
-	TRBJ2-7	TRBV9	once	CASSVDGSGDSYEQYF	TGTGCCAGCAGCGTAGATGGGTCGGGGGACTCCTACGAGCAGTACTTC
-	TRBJ1-1	TRBV4-3	once	CASSQKPRTEAFF	TGCGCCAGCAGCCAAAAGCCGAGAACTGAAGCTTTCTTT
TRBD1	TRBJ1-1	TRBV15	-	CATSPRTGWTEAFF	TGTGCCACCAGCCCTCGGACAGGGTGGACTGAAGCTTTCTTT
-	TRBJ2-3	TRBV7-3	-	CASSLEGASTDTQYF	TGTGCCAGCAGCTTAGAGGGAGCTAGCACAGATACGCAGTATTTT
TRBD2	TRBJ2-1	TRBV29-1	-	CSVGLAGMNEQFF	TGCAGCGTTGGGCTAGCGGGAATGAATGAGCAGTTCTTC
-	TRBJ1-5	TRBV7-7	-	CASSFGGKGGTQHF	TGTGCTAGCAGCTTCGGGGGAAAGGGAGGGACCCAGCATTTT
-	TRBJ2-7	TRBV11-2	-	CASSSPVGPQGSYEQYF	TGTGCCAGCAGCTCCCCCGTGGGCCCCCAAGGATCCTACGAGCAGTACTTC
-	TRBJ1-1	TRBV12-1	few	CASSNKQGLWTEAFF	TGTGCCAGCAGCAATAAACAGGGTCTGTGGACTGAAGCTTTCTTT
TRBD2	TRBJ2-7	TRBV30	-	CAWRYSSGRFGGVYEQYF	TGTGCCTGGAGATACTCTAGCGGGAGATTTGGTGGGGTCTACGAGCAGTACTTC
-	TRBJ1-3	TRBV27	-	CASSLGGSGNTIYF	TGTGCCAGCAGTTTAGGAGGCTCTGGAAACACCATATATTTT
TRBD1	TRBJ1-2	TRBV7-3	few	CASSYDRGSGYTF	TGTGCCAGCAGCTACGACAGGGGAAGTGGCTACACCTTC
-	TRBJ2-1	TRBV10-3	-	CAISESTGVNEQFF	TGTGCCATCAGTGAGTCGACGGGGGTTAATGAGCAGTTCTTC
-	TRBJ2-7	TRBV6-4	large	CASISDTRSYEQYF	TGTGCCAGCATTTCCGACACCAGATCCTACGAGCAGTACTTC
TRBD2	TRBJ2-5	TRBV29-1	-	CSVEGVLAGGGLQETQYF	TGCAGCGTTGAAGGGGTCCTAGCGGGGGGCGGCCTCCAAGAGACCCAGTACTTC
TRBD1	TRBJ2-2	TRBV9	-	CASSIGTGETGELFF	TGTGCCAGCAGCATTGGGACAGGGGAAACCGGGGAGCTGTTTTTT
TRBD1	TRBJ2-7	TRBV7-3	-	CASSSGQGGEQYF	TGTGCCAGCAGCTCCGGACAGGGAGGCGAGCAGTACTTC
-	TRBJ2-7	TRBV18	-	CASSQGGRHEQYF	TGTGCCAGCTCCCAAGGAGGGCGACACGAGCAGTACTTC
-	TRBJ2-2	TRBV6-5	few	CASRRSGGELFF	TGTGCCAGCAGGCGTAGCGGCGGGGAGCTGTTTTTT